This T cell receptor beta chain was observed in a study of cytomegalovirus exposure and HLA in healthy donors. Whole-study context: Unique TCRs numbering some 80 million, obtained from HLA-typed donors, made up an early data release.

With 60 Vbeta and 13 Jbeta primers, the PCR was carried out. Clones were read by immunoSEQ multiplex PCR, and TCRdb kept only the in-frame ones, dropping some. The sample features 45,000 to 60,000 clones, with about a sixth in its top ten. A note on this clone: The antigen is undetermined.

Germline lookup yields CDR1 MGHRA and CDR2 YSYEKL. V was cut by 3 bases and J by 2 bases, with 13 bases left in between. This CDR3 spans 15 amino acids. Study results and caveats: For TCR beta chains, V- and J-gene trimming was later linked to a missense DCLRE1C variant. No immune exposure information besides CMV serostatus was available.

The source material was PBMCs. The chain uses TRBV4-1 and TRBJ2-5, with D maybe TRBD2 (6 bases). The TCR sequence derives from a male donor in good health and CMV-seronegative. The CDR3 protein is CASSHLSGFQETQYF. CDR3 nucleotides: TGCGCCAGCAGCCACCTTAGCGGCTTTCAAGAGACCCAGTACTTC.